This T cell receptor beta chain came from a study of blood T cell repertoires in COVID-19. Symptom resolution, clearance, or two negative PCRs marked donors in Cohort 3 as recovered. How the authors handled the data: Nucleated cell number was recorded as an estimate derived from reference gene primer amplification. Method: immunoSEQ multiplex PCR; TCRdb's copy keeps in-frame clones and lacks some. V and J calls and clone size are as listed in that table; D and trimming were resolved from the DNA. In the table there are 180,000 or so clones, 84% of which are singletons. Germline CDR1 and CDR2: LGHNA and YNFKEQ. V shed 2 bases, J shed 7 bases, and the junction held 16 bases outside the gene matches. CDR3 length: 19 amino acids.

The source of this sequence is a man in his fifties or sixties who had recovered from COVID-19. The sample taken for sequencing was PBMCs or T cells enriched from blood (not recorded which). The chain carries TRBV4-2 and TRBJ1-6; 8 bases line up with TRBD1. CDR3 bases: TGTGCCAGCAGCCAAACCCAAAGGGACGGACAGGGTCGGAATTCACCCCTCCACTTT. This encodes CASSQTQRDGQGRNSPLHF.